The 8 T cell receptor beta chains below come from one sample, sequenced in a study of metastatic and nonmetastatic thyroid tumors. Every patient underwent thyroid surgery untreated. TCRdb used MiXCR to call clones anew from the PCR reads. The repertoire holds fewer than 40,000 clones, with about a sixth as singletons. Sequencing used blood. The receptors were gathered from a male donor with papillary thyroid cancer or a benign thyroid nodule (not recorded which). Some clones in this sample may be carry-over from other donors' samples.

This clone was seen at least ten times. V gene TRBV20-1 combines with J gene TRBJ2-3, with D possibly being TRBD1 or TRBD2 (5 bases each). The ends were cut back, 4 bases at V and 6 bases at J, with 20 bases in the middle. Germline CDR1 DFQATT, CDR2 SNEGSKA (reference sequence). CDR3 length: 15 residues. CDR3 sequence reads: CSATNQQWGWDTQYF. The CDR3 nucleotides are TGCAGTGCTACTAACCAACAGTGGGGGTGGGATACGCAGTATTTT.

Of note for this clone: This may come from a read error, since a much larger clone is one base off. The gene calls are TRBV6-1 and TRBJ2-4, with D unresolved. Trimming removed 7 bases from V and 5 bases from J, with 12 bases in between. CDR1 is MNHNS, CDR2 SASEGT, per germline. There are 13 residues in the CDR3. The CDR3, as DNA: TGTGCCAGCACTCCGTACGGGCAAAACATTCAGTACTTC. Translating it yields CASTPYGQNIQYF.

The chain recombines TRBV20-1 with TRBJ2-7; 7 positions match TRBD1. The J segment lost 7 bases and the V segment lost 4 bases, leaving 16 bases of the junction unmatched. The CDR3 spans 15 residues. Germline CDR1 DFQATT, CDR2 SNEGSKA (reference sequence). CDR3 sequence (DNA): TGCAGTGCTAAGACCCGGGACAGCTTAACGTGGGAGCAGTACTTC. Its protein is CSAKTRDSLTWEQYF.

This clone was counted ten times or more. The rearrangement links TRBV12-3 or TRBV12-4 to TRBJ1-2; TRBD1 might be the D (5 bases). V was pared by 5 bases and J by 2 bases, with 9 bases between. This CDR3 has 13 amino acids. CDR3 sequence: CASSPGSNYGYTF. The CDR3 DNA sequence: TGTGCCAGCAGTCCAGGGAGCAACTATGGCTACACCTTC.

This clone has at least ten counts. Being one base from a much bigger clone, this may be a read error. CDR3 protein: CASRDSNQNGEPFF. CDR3 DNA: TGTGCCAGCAGGGACAGCAATCAGAACGGGGAGCCGTTTTTT. V gene TRBV5-6 combines with J gene TRBJ2-2, with D perhaps matching TRBD1 (6 bases). Looked up from germline, CDR1 is SGHDT and CDR2 is YYEEEE. The CDR3 runs 14 residues.

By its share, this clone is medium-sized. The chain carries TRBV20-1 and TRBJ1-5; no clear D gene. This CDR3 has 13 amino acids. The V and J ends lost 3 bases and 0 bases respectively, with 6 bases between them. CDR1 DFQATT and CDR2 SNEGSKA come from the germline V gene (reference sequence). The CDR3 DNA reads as TGCAGTGCTAGCGAGTATAGCAATCAGCCCCAGCATTTT. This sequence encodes CSASEYSNQPQHF.

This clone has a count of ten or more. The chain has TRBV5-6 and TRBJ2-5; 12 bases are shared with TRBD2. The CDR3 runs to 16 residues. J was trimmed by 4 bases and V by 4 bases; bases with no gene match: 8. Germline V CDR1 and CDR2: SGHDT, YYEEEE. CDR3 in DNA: TGTGCCAGCAGCGAACTACTAGCGGGGGGAGGAGAGACCCAGTACTTC. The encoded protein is CASSELLAGGGETQYF.

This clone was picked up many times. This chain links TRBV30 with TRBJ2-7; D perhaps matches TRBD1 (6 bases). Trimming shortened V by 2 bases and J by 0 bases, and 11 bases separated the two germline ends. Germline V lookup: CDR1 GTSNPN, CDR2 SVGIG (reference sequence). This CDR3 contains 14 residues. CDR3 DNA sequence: TGTGCCTGGAGTACAGGGATGAGCTCCTACGAGCAGTACTTC. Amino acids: CAWSTGMSSYEQYF.